This passage covers 30 T cell receptor beta chains from one sample sequenced in a study of blood T cell repertoires in COVID-19. Data came from immunoSEQ multiplex PCR; TCRdb stores just in-frame clones and leaves some out. The table includes about 270,000 clones, approximately 81% detected once. Material for sequencing was peripheral blood. These TCRs come from a woman between 18 and 30 years old with acute or convalescent COVID-19.

The chain is built from TRBV28 and TRBJ2-7; no firm D call. Trimming pared 5 bases from V and 7 bases from J, leaving 12 bases between. The germline V gene has CDR1 MDHEN and CDR2 SYDVKM. The CDR3 consists of 12 residues. The CDR3 sequence: CASSANTGEQYF. CDR3 DNA: TGTGCCAGCAGTGCCAACACCGGGGAGCAGTACTTC.

The V call is TRBV6-6, the J call TRBJ1-4; perhaps TRBD1 as D (5 bases). The V end lost 10 bases, the J end lost 5 bases, and 14 bases lay between the germline ends. From germline, CDR1 is MNHNY and CDR2 SVGAGI (reference sequence). The CDR3 consists of 13 residues. The CDR3 DNA follows: TGTGCCACCGCGGGGGGGACGAATGAAAAACTGTTTTTT. It specifies CATAGGTNEKLFF.

V and J are TRBV6-5 and TRBJ2-1, with a tentative D call TRBD2 (5 bases). V dropped 8 bases and J dropped 7 bases, with 21 bases sitting between them. The CDR3 is made up of 15 amino acids. Per germline, CDR1 MNHEY and CDR2 SVGAGI. CDR3 loop: CASFRPSPSGNEQFF. The CDR3 DNA reads as TGTGCCAGCTTTCGGCCTAGCCCCTCCGGGAATGAGCAGTTCTTC.

The chain recombines TRBV19 with TRBJ1-2; 7 nucleotides match TRBD1. The CDR3 sequence is 15 residues long. Germline V gene data show CDR1 as LNHDA and CDR2 as SQIVND (reference sequence). V lost 5 bases and J lost 5; bases outside the gene matches: 11. The CDR3 here is CASSATATGPYGYTF. CDR3 coding DNA: TGTGCCAGTAGTGCCACCGCGACAGGGCCGTATGGCTACACCTTC.

V is TRBV6-5 and J is TRBJ1-2, with 9 bases matching TRBD1. Germline V lookup: CDR1 MNHEY, CDR2 SVGAGI. The length of the CDR3 is 11 residues. V shed 11 bases and J 6 bases; nucleotides not matched to a gene: 4. CDR3 bases: TGTGCCGGTAGGACAGGGGATGGCTACACCTTC. It codes for CAGRTGDGYTF.

This clone was recorded a few times. The rearrangement uses TRBV11-2 and TRBJ2-7, with D perhaps matching TRBD1 (5 bases). Per the germline V gene, CDR1 is SGHAT and CDR2 is FQNNGV. The CDR3 spans 16 residues. Trimming took off 6 bases at V and 4 bases at J, with 22 bases between the two ends. CDR3 loop: CASSRVGVVGLYEQYF. The CDR3, as DNA: TGTGCCAGCAGTAGGGTAGGGGTGGTAGGCCTTTACGAGCAGTACTTC.

The gene calls are TRBV7-6 and TRBJ2-5; 9 positions agree with TRBD2. Trimming took 4 bases from V and 3 from J; bases not matched to a gene: 12. This CDR3 contains 17 residues. Germline CDR1 SGHVS, CDR2 FNYEAQ. The CDR3 nucleotides are TGTGCCAGCAGCTCCCTACCCGCGGGACTAGCCGAAGAGACCCAGTACTTC. Translation: CASSSLPAGLAEETQYF.

This rearrangement joins TRBV7-2 to TRBJ2-3, with D possibly being TRBD1 (6 bases). Between the trimmed V and J ends, which lost 5 bases and 8 bases, there was a span of 23 bases. Germline CDR1 and CDR2: SGHTA and FQGNSA. The CDR3 runs to 16 residues. Here the CDR3 DNA reads TGTGCCAGCAGCCCCTCGGGGACAACCGGTTGGGGTACGCAGTATTTT. Its translation is CASSPSGTTGWGTQYF.

The chain uses TRBV29-1 and TRBJ2-3, with 7 positions matching TRBD1. This CDR3 spans 15 amino acids. From germline, CDR1 is SQVTM and CDR2 ANQGSEA. V lost 4 bases and J lost 0; bases outside the gene matches: 7. The CDR3 loop reads CSVVGTGASTDTQYF. CDR3 in DNA: TGCAGCGTTGTGGGTACAGGGGCTAGCACAGATACGCAGTATTTT.

This clone was detected a few times. The genes are TRBV28 and TRBJ2-7, with 10 positions matching TRBD2. CDR1 MDHEN and CDR2 SYDVKM come from the germline V gene. V lost 3 bases, J lost 5 bases, and 19 bases stayed unmatched. CDR3 size: 19 residues. In DNA, the CDR3 is TGTGCCAGCAGTTTTATTTGGGCTAGCGGGAGTCGAATGGCCCACGAGCAGTACTTC. It yields the protein CASSFIWASGSRMAHEQYF.

This clone was detected many times. V usage is TRBV5-4 and J usage is TRBJ2-5; 7 bases match TRBD1. Trimming at V came to 7 bases and at J to 5 bases, leaving 8 bases not matched to a gene. CDR1 is SGHNT and CDR2 is YYREEE in the germline V gene (reference sequence). The CDR3 is made up of 13 amino acids. CDR3 sequence reads: CASSDRVGETQYF. CDR3 sequence (DNA): TGTGCCAGCTCTGACAGGGTCGGGGAGACCCAGTACTTC.

There are a few counts of this clone. The chain employs TRBV9 and TRBJ2-1; D possibly corresponds to TRBD1 (6 bases). Germline assignment: CDR1 SGDLS and CDR2 YYNGEE. The CDR3 consists of 15 residues. V gave up 1 base and J gave up 3 bases, with 11 bases separating them. Here the CDR3 DNA reads TGTGCCAGCAGCGTAATGGGACACCTCTACAATGAGCAGTTCTTC. This sequence encodes CASSVMGHLYNEQFF.

This clone was observed a few times. The chain has TRBV6-5 and TRBJ2-1; 11 bases align to TRBD2. Germline CDR1 MNHEY, CDR2 SVGAGI. The CDR3 is 15 amino acids. The J segment lost 8 bases and the V segment lost 8 bases, leaving 11 bases of the junction unmatched. The CDR3 region is CASYKTSGIMDEQFF. CDR3 nucleotides: TGTGCCAGCTACAAGACTAGCGGGATTATGGATGAGCAGTTCTTC.

The chain carries TRBV24-1 and TRBJ2-7, with TRBD2 matching over 11 bases. The CDR3 is 17 residues long. Per the germline V gene, CDR1 is KGHDR and CDR2 is SFDVKD. Losses at the gene ends were 7 bases for V and 4 bases for J; bases not matched to a gene: 14. The CDR3 sequence: CATRRTSGSIQRYEQYF. CDR3 in DNA: TGTGCCACCAGAAGGACTAGCGGGTCGATACAGCGTTACGAGCAGTACTTC.

The J gene is TRBJ1-1, the V gene TRBV7-9; possible D gene TRBD1, 5 bases. V shed 5 bases and J shed 0 bases, with 7 bases lying between them. The CDR3 is 13 residues long. Germline values: CDR1 SEHNR, CDR2 FQNEAQ (reference sequence). The CDR3, as DNA: TGTGCCAGCAGCCAGACAGTGAACACTGAAGCTTTCTTT. Translating gives CASSQTVNTEAFF.

V is TRBV7-2 and J is TRBJ2-6, with D possibly matching TRBD1 (6 bases). V shed 5 bases and J shed 10 bases, with 12 bases lying between them. Germline V lookup: CDR1 SGHTA, CDR2 FQGNSA. There are 13 residues in the CDR3. In DNA form, the CDR3 reads TGTGCCAGCAGCCGGGACACCCCAAACGTCCTGACTTTC. Translating gives CASSRDTPNVLTF.

The V gene is TRBV9, the J gene TRBJ1-5; weak D call: TRBD1 (6 bases). Deletions cut 4 bases from V and 0 bases from J, with 11 bases between. This CDR3 region has 15 residues. Germline CDR1 reads SGDLS; CDR2 reads YYNGEE. The CDR3: CASSPGHYSNQPQHF. CDR3 coding DNA: TGTGCCAGCAGCCCGGGACACTATAGCAATCAGCCCCAGCATTTT.

This rearrangement joins TRBV5-5 to TRBJ2-7; tentative D call: TRBD2 (6 bases). Trimming took 0 bases from V and 5 from J, leaving 18 bases between them. CDR1 is SGHKS and CDR2 is YYEKEE in the germline V gene (reference sequence). The CDR3 contains 16 residues. In DNA form, the CDR3 reads TGTGCCAGCAGCTTGGCCCTGCGGGGAGGCATGAACGAGCAGTACTTC. Residues: CASSLALRGGMNEQYF.

This chain connects TRBV24-1 to TRBJ2-1; TRBD1 matches at 11 bases. Germline-derived CDR1 and CDR2 are KGHDR and SFDVKD. CDR3 size: 15 residues. V lost 9 bases to trimming and J lost 3 bases; unmatched junction nucleotides: 6. The DNA for the CDR3 is TGTGCCACCCACGCCGGGACAGGGGGCTACAATGAGCAGTTCTTC. Residues: CATHAGTGGYNEQFF.

This CDR3 is CASSESSRTGRFDGYTF. The CDR3 bases are TGTGCCAGCAGTGAATCTTCGCGGACAGGGAGATTTGATGGCTACACCTTC. The chain links TRBV25-1 to TRBJ1-2; 8 bases align to TRBD1. V gave up 1 base and J gave up 6 bases; unmatched junction bases: 13. The length of the CDR3 is 17 residues. The V gene's germline CDR1 is MGHDK and CDR2 SYGVNS.

The chain links TRBV10-3 to TRBJ2-7, with 9 positions matching TRBD2. Germline CDR1 and CDR2: ENHRY and SYGVKD. Trimming at V came to 4 bases and at J to 2 bases, leaving 3 bases not matched to a gene. The CDR3 spans 14 residues. CDR3 sequence reads: CAISAAGGTYEQYF. CDR3 bases: TGTGCCATCAGTGCGGCGGGAGGGACCTACGAGCAGTACTTC.

This chain uses TRBV6-4 with TRBJ1-6, with D perhaps TRBD1 (5 bases). This CDR3 spans 13 amino acids. Germline V gene lookup returns CDR1 MRHNA and CDR2 SNTAGT. V lost 11 bases to trimming and J lost 9 bases, with 17 bases between them. The DNA of the CDR3 is TGTGCCTCCCGGGACTCCGAAGGTTCACCCCTCCACTTT. Amino acids: CASRDSEGSPLHF.

The rearrangement uses TRBV9 and TRBJ1-5; 7 positions agree with TRBD1. Germline V gene sequence: CDR1 SGDLS, CDR2 YYNGEE. The CDR3 totals 15 residues. Germline trimming cut 4 bases from V and 1 base from J; bases unmatched to any gene: 5. As DNA, the CDR3 is TGTGCCAGCAGCCGGACAGGAGACAGCAATCAGCCCCAGCATTTT. Its protein is CASSRTGDSNQPQHF.

This clone was counted between two and nine times. The V gene is TRBV25-1, the J gene TRBJ1-3; 7 bases fit TRBD1. The ends lost 4 bases at V and 3 bases at J; junction bases unmatched: 9. Per the germline V gene, CDR1 is MGHDK and CDR2 is SYGVNS. This CDR3 is built from 16 residues. The DNA for the CDR3 is TGTGCCAGCAGTGCGGCCCCAACAGGGGTTGGAAACACCATATATTTT. This codes for CASSAAPTGVGNTIYF.

This rearrangement joins TRBV15 to TRBJ2-5, with TRBD2 identical over 8 bases. The CDR3 runs to 14 residues. V shed 4 bases and J 5 bases; nucleotides not matched to a gene: 6. CDR1 and CDR2 (germline): LNHNV, YYDKDF (reference sequence). CDR3 in amino acids: CATSKEASGETQYF. The CDR3 nucleotides read TGTGCCACCAGCAAGGAGGCTAGCGGGGAGACCCAGTACTTC. Full variable domain (outside the CDR3, taken from reference TRBV15 and TRBJ2-5): DAMVIQNPRYQVTQFGKPVTLSCSQTLNHNVMYWYQQKSSQAPKLLFHYYDKDFNNEADTPDNFQSRRPNTSFCFLDIRSPGLGDTAMYLCATSKEASGETQYFGPGTRLLVL.

This chain uses TRBV5-5 with TRBJ2-7; D perhaps matches TRBD1 (6 bases). This CDR3 is 14 amino acids long. The germline V gene has CDR1 SGHKS and CDR2 YYEKEE (reference sequence). Trimming pared 1 base from V and 0 bases from J, leaving 8 bases between. Here the CDR3 reads CASSLSGASYEQYF. The CDR3 region has the DNA TGTGCCAGCAGCTTGTCAGGGGCCTCCTACGAGCAGTACTTC.

The chain employs TRBV19 and TRBJ1-5, with a possible D match to TRBD1 (5 bases). V was cut by 3 bases and J by 4 bases, with 19 bases left in between. The CDR3 loop spans 17 amino acids. Germline CDR1 reads LNHDA; CDR2 reads SQIVND (reference sequence). CDR3 nucleotides: TGTGCCAGTAGTATCCGACGCCAGGGTGTATGGAATCAGCCCCAGCATTTT. Protein product: CASSIRRQGVWNQPQHF.

The CDR3 here is CASSPREDRAPGDTEAFF. Here the CDR3 DNA reads TGTGCCAGCAGCCCACGCGAAGACCGCGCTCCAGGGGACACTGAAGCTTTCTTT. The rearrangement uses TRBV7-9 and TRBJ1-1; maybe TRBD1 (6 bases). V dropped 5 bases and J dropped 3 bases, with 25 bases sitting between them. The CDR3 length is 18 residues. The germline gives CDR1 SEHNR, CDR2 FQNEAQ (reference sequence).

This clone occurred a few times. The chain employs TRBV6-1 and TRBJ1-1; D is unresolved. The germline V gene encodes CDR1 MNHNS and CDR2 SASEGT. Trimming removed 2 bases at V and 1 base at J, with 8 bases between. This CDR3 is built from 14 residues. CDR3 protein: CASSESGENTEAFF. Written as DNA, the CDR3 is TGTGCCAGCAGTGAAAGCGGGGAGAACACTGAAGCTTTCTTT.

This sequence joins TRBV7-2 and TRBJ1-1, with D maybe TRBD1 (6 bases). There are 16 residues in the CDR3. Trimming shortened V by 0 bases and J by 3 bases, and 14 bases separated the two germline ends. CDR1 SGHTA and CDR2 FQGNSA come from the germline V gene. The CDR3 protein is CASSLAARGGDTEAFF. CDR3 bases: TGTGCCAGCAGCTTAGCCGCCAGGGGTGGGGACACTGAAGCTTTCTTT. Based on the CDR3 plus reference TRBV7-2 and TRBJ1-1, the full variable domain is GAGVSQSPSNKVTEKGKDVELRCDPISGHTALYWYRQSLGQGLEFLIYFQGNSAPDKSGLPSDRFSAERTGGSVSTLTIQRTQQEDSAVYLCASSLAARGGDTEAFFGQGTRLTVV.